This record concerns one TCR beta chain sequence. Here immunoSEQ multiplex PCR was the method, and the copy in TCRdb shows in-frame clones only, minus some. Found here are roughly 99,000 clones, roughly 90% of them singletons; the top ten hold 4.5% to 6%. This entry belongs to a study of blood T cell repertoires in COVID-19. Background on the study: Samples taken during acute and convalescent COVID-19 were collected in the United States, Italy and Spain. The analysed material was cDNA or gDNA that came from T cells, B-cell-depleted T cells, or PBMCs.

The CDR3 is made up of 16 amino acids. Germline CDR1 reads SGHNT; CDR2 reads YENEEA. Trimming left V 2 bases short and J 0 bases short, with 13 bases between. The rearrangement uses TRBV11-3 and TRBJ1-1; TRBD1 is a possible D gene (5 bases). This clonotype was sampled from a man aged 35-49 years with active or convalescent COVID-19. Sequenced: peripheral blood. The CDR3 DNA reads as TGTGCCAGCAGCTTAAGGTTGGGGCCCATGAACACTGAAGCTTTCTTT. Its translation is CASSLRLGPMNTEAFF.